A selection of T cell receptor beta chains follows, all from one sample in a study of T cell responses to AZD1222 COVID-19 vaccine. Assay: immunoSEQ multiplex PCR; the TCRdb copy retains only in-frame clones and omits some. The sample includes about 78,000 clones, almost 90% of them seen just once. The starting material was peripheral blood, obtained 28 days after the second AZD1222 dose. These receptors were taken from an adult who received the AZD1222 COVID-19 vaccine. CDR3s include the opening cysteine and the closing phenylalanine or tryptophan.

TRBV10-3 CAISESQPRGLTQREDEAFF
TRBV12-1 CASSHHPGGEQYF
TRBV19 CASSMIWRDTEAFF
TRBV9 CASSGGQGRDTEAFF
TRBV7-6 CASSGGTGSYNEQFF
TRBV5-1 CASSLRERALSHLTGELFF
TRBV29-1 CSVETPTGVKYNEQFF
TRBV30 CAWSTVPQQKKAFF
TRBV28 CASVGTGYQPQHF
TRBV18 CASSPQNEQFF
TRBV7-9 CASSQNTGGPSNYGYTF
TRBV9 CASSVGGLQPQHF
TRBV28 CASRKTGGDGYTF
TRBV4-1 CASSQTGTGGSPLHF
TRBV5-1 CASSLALGRSSGNTIYF
TRBV7-9 CASSRDSVSPLHF
TRBV29-1 CSVESTSGSYEQYF
TRBV27 CASSRGQQNNEQFF
TRBV3-1/TRBV3-2 CASSQGTASGNTIYF
TRBV12-3/TRBV12-4 CASSLSVYNEQFF
TRBV5-8 CASSSGTGVVDEQFF
TRBV5-4 CASKTSEGEHSPLHF
TRBV6-2/TRBV6-3 CASSYGTGNYGYTF
TRBV2 CASSGGTGSYEQYF
TRBV9 CASSLLGLAGTTDTQYF
TRBV30 CAWMAGHPTGELFF
TRBV9 CASSVGQGVGQPQHF
TRBV6-5 CASRKGGLAEAFF